These T cell receptor beta chains were read from a single sample in a study of cytomegalovirus exposure and HLA in healthy donors. Profiling relied on immunoSEQ multiplex PCR, and the TCRdb table lists in-frame clones only, not all of them. The sample consists of some 98,000 clones, 87% of them appearing once. Sequencing used PBMCs. The receptors stem from a woman aged 25 to 45 in good health and CMV-seronegative. The CDR3 runs from the conserved cysteine through the conserved F or W. The order of the fields is J gene, D gene, clone size, V gene, CDR3 DNA, CDR3 protein. The D gene is left open where the match is weak. Where a row states a size, it is once, few, many or the class of an expanded clone; other rows omit it.

TRBJ1-1	NA	NA	TRBV7-8	TGTGCCAGCTCGAGGCGTGGTAGTACTGAAGCTTTCTTT	CASSRRGSTEAFF
TRBJ1-4	NA	NA	TRBV7-9	TGTGCCAGCAGCTTCGGGACATCTAATGAAAAACTGTTTTTT	CASSFGTSNEKLFF
TRBJ2-3	TRBD2	NA	TRBV10-3	TGTGCCATCGCTCAAGCGGGGGACACAGATACGCAGTATTTT	CAIAQAGDTDTQYF
TRBJ1-1	NA	NA	TRBV2	TGTGCCAGCAGTGGCGGGCCCGGGACATCCCTCGGGAACACTGAAGCTTTCTTT	CASSGGPGTSLGNTEAFF
TRBJ1-5	NA	NA	TRBV7-2	TGTGCCAGCAGCTTAGACAGTTTCCCCCAAAATCAGCCCCAGCATTTT	CASSLDSFPQNQPQHF
TRBJ2-1	NA	NA	TRBV5-1	TGCGCCAGCAACCCCGACAGGCCCTCCTACAATGAGCAGTTCTTC	CASNPDRPSYNEQFF
TRBJ1-1	TRBD1	NA	TRBV13	TGTGCCAGCAGCCTCCAATGGGACAGGGGGCATAACACTGAAGCTTTCTTT	CASSLQWDRGHNTEAFF
TRBJ1-2	NA	NA	TRBV7-9	TGTGCCAGCAGCTTAGCGTTGGGGGCCACTGGCTACACCTTC	CASSLALGATGYTF
TRBJ2-1	NA	NA	TRBV6-6	TGTGCCAGCAGTTACCCCCCGGCCTACAATGAGCAGTTCTTC	CASSYPPAYNEQFF
TRBJ1-2	TRBD1	NA	TRBV10-3	TGTGCCATCAGGGTGGCAGGGGGTAACTATGGCTACACCTTC	CAIRVAGGNYGYTF
TRBJ2-7	NA	NA	TRBV29-1	TGCAGCGTTGCGGTAAGATTCTACGAGCAGTACTTC	CSVAVRFYEQYF
TRBJ1-2	TRBD1	NA	TRBV10-1	TGCGCCAGCAGTGAGTCGACAGGGAATGGCTACACCTTC	CASSESTGNGYTF
TRBJ2-7	TRBD1	NA	TRBV5-6	TGTGCCAGCAGCCCAACCGGGACAGGGGGGTACGAGCAGTACTTC	CASSPTGTGGYEQYF
TRBJ1-5	NA	NA	TRBV9	TGTGCCAGCAGCGGAGGCCCGGGGGGAATAAATCAGCCCCAGCATTTT	CASSGGPGGINQPQHF
TRBJ1-2	TRBD1	NA	TRBV6-4	TGTGCCAGCAGTGCCGGGACAGGGGCAGTTACGGGCTACACCTTC	CASSAGTGAVTGYTF
TRBJ1-1	NA	NA	TRBV6-5	TGTGCCAGCAGTTACGCCAGGAACACTGAAGCTTTCTTT	CASSYARNTEAFF
TRBJ2-3	NA	NA	TRBV6-6	TGTGCCAGCAGTTATGGGGGGGCCGGGGCAGATACGCAGTATTTT	CASSYGGAGADTQYF
TRBJ2-1	NA	NA	TRBV4-3	TGCGCCAGCAGCCTATACAGTAGGGGCAATGAGCAGTTCTTC	CASSLYSRGNEQFF
TRBJ2-3	TRBD2	NA	TRBV5-1	TGCGCCAGCAGCTTGGGACTAGCGGGAGGAGATACGCAGTATTTT	CASSLGLAGGDTQYF
TRBJ1-5	TRBD1	NA	TRBV12-5	TGTGCTAGTGGTTTGACAGGGGGCGGTTATCAGCCCCAGCATTTT	CASGLTGGGYQPQHF
TRBJ2-5	TRBD2	NA	TRBV5-4	TGTGCCAGCAGCCTAGCGGGGGGTGGAGAGACCCAGTACTTC	CASSLAGGGETQYF
TRBJ1-4	TRBD1	few	TRBV19	TGTGCCAGTAGTGCCGGGACAGTTAATGAAAAACTGTTTTTT	CASSAGTVNEKLFF
TRBJ2-7	TRBD1	NA	TRBV18	TGTGCCAGCTCACCACCGGGGGACAGAAGCTACGAGCAGTACTTC	CASSPPGDRSYEQYF
TRBJ2-4	TRBD1	NA	TRBV7-3	TGTGCCAGCAGCTTAGCCCCCGACAGGGGATACATTCAGTACTTC	CASSLAPDRGYIQYF
TRBJ1-6	NA	NA	TRBV7-3	TGTGCCAGCAGCTTAGTGGAATCGGGTTCACCCCTCCACTTT	CASSLVESGSPLHF
TRBJ2-3	TRBD2	NA	TRBV2	TGTGCCAGCAGCGTAGCGGGTATAGATACGCAGTATTTT	CASSVAGIDTQYF
TRBJ1-5	TRBD1	NA	TRBV5-4	TGTGCCAGCAGCCAGGACAGGGAGAATCAGCCCCAGCATTTT	CASSQDRENQPQHF
TRBJ1-4	TRBD1	NA	TRBV5-1	TGCGCCAGCAGCTTGTCGCAGGGGGATGATGAAAAACTGTTTTTT	CASSLSQGDDEKLFF
TRBJ2-7	NA	NA	TRBV4-2	TGTGCCAGCAGCCTAGGGGGGGAAAGGATACTAGCCTACGAGCAGTACTTC	CASSLGGERILAYEQYF
TRBJ2-1	NA	NA	TRBV9	TGTGCCAGCAGCTTTACGGGGGAACTCGTCTCCTACAATGAGCAGTTCTTC	CASSFTGELVSYNEQFF
TRBJ2-7	NA	NA	TRBV5-6	TGTGCCAGCACCCGCTACCCTCCCCGCGAGGAGTACTTC	CASTRYPPREEYF
TRBJ1-1	NA	once	TRBV28	TGTGCCAGCAGTTTCGGGACACGGAACACTGAAGCTTTCTTT	CASSFGTRNTEAFF
TRBJ2-3	NA	NA	TRBV19	TGTGCCAGTAGACCCGGACGGGGAGGGGGGACAGATACGCAGTATTTT	CASRPGRGGGTDTQYF
TRBJ2-5	TRBD2	NA	TRBV5-1	TGCGCCAGCAGCTTGGGGGCTAGCGGGGCAGAGACCCAGTACTTC	CASSLGASGAETQYF
TRBJ1-5	TRBD1	NA	TRBV2	TGTGCCAGCACTAAAGGACAGGGTGCCAATCAGCCCCAGCATTTT	CASTKGQGANQPQHF
TRBJ2-1	NA	NA	TRBV13	TGTGCCAGCAGTCTTAGGAGGGCCTATGAGCAGTTCTTC	CASSLRRAYEQFF
TRBJ2-7	TRBD2	NA	TRBV7-2	TGTGCCAGCAGCCCGGGACTAGTTTTGTCCTACGAGCAGTACTTC	CASSPGLVLSYEQYF
TRBJ1-2	NA	NA	TRBV28	TGTGCCAGCAGTCCTCATAGGGGGGGCAACTATGGCTACACCTTC	CASSPHRGGNYGYTF
TRBJ2-7	NA	few	TRBV7-2	TGTGCCAGCAGCGCCCAGTGGGGGGGCTGGAACGAGCAGTACTTC	CASSAQWGGWNEQYF
TRBJ1-1	NA	once	TRBV15	TGTGCCACCAGCAGTAACTTGCACACTGAAGCTTTCTTT	CATSSNLHTEAFF
TRBJ1-4	NA	NA	TRBV28	TGTGCCAGCAGTTGGTCAGTGGATGAAAAACTGTTTTTT	CASSWSVDEKLFF
TRBJ1-4	NA	NA	TRBV29-1	TGCAGCGTTGGGGGGGGGAATTATGAAAAACTGTTTTTT	CSVGGGNYEKLFF
TRBJ1-2	NA	NA	TRBV27	TGTGCCACTAAACCCCCCAGCAGGGCCTATGGCTACACCTTC	CATKPPSRAYGYTF
TRBJ2-5	NA	NA	TRBV2	TGTGCCAGCAACCCAACTAGCTCTGTACAGACCCAGTACTTC	CASNPTSSVQTQYF
TRBJ2-7	TRBD2	NA	TRBV27	TGTGCCAGCAGTTTAAGGGCTAGCGGGACCTACGAGCAGTACTTC	CASSLRASGTYEQYF
TRBJ2-1	TRBD1	NA	TRBV11-2	TGTGCCAGCAGCTCCAACCGGGACAGGGGCTACAATGAGCAGTTCTTC	CASSSNRDRGYNEQFF
TRBJ2-1	TRBD1	NA	TRBV5-1	TGCGCCAGCAGCCCGGTAAAGGGGGCGGATGAGCAGTTCTTC	CASSPVKGADEQFF
TRBJ2-7	NA	few	TRBV14	TGTGCCAGCAGCCAAGATCATAGGACACCGCAGTACTTC	CASSQDHRTPQYF
TRBJ1-3	TRBD1	NA	TRBV5-1	TGCGCCAGCAGCTATGGGACAGGTGTAAACACCATATATTTT	CASSYGTGVNTIYF
TRBJ1-2	NA	NA	TRBV4-2	TGTGCCAGCAGCCAAGCGACACAGGTTTCCGGCTACACCTTC	CASSQATQVSGYTF
TRBJ1-1	NA	NA	TRBV6-5	TGTGCCAGCAGTTCCCGAGGGGTGGGGGGTAACACTGAAGCTTTCTTT	CASSSRGVGGNTEAFF
TRBJ1-1	TRBD1	NA	TRBV6-5	TGTGCCAGCAGTTTCGGACAGGGGGCTGTCGACACTGAAGCTTTCTTT	CASSFGQGAVDTEAFF
TRBJ2-7	NA	NA	TRBV10-3	TGTGCCATCAGTGAGTCGATGGCGGGGGCCAGCTCCTACGAGCAGTACTTC	CAISESMAGASSYEQYF
TRBJ2-5	TRBD1	once	TRBV7-2	TGTGCCAGCAGCTCCGCGACAGGGAAAGAGACCCAGTACTTC	CASSSATGKETQYF
TRBJ2-1	TRBD1	NA	TRBV6-1	TGTGCCAGCAGTGAAGAAGGACAGGGTATTTCGCGTCGGACGCAGTTCTTC	CASSEEGQGISRRTQFF